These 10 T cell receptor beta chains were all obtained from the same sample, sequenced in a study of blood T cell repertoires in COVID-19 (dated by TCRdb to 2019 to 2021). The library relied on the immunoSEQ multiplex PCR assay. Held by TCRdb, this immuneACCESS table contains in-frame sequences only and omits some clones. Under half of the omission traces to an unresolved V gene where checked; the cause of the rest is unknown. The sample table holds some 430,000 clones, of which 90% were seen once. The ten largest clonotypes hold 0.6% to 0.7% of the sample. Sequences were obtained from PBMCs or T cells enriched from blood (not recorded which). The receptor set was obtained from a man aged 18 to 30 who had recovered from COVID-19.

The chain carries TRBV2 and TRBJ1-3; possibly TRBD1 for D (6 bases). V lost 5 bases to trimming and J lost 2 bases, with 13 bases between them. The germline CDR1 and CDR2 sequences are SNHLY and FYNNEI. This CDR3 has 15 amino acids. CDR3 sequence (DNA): TGTGCCAGCAGTCAAGGGCAGGGGACTGGAAACACCATATATTTT. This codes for CASSQGQGTGNTIYF.

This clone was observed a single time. In DNA, the CDR3 is TGCAGCGCGGACAGGGACACCGGGGAGCTGTTTTTT. This gives the protein CSADRDTGELFF. The rearrangement links TRBV29-1 to TRBJ2-2, with TRBD1 identical over 8 bases. The junction had 1 base not matched to a gene; V was cut back by 7 bases and J by 3 bases. CDR1 and CDR2 from the germline V gene are SQVTM and ANQGSEA. The CDR3 has 12 residues.

CDR3 amino acids: CATQVPGTEAFF. The CDR3 DNA is TGTGCCACACAGGTGCCCGGCACTGAAGCTTTCTTT. The J gene is TRBJ1-1, the V gene TRBV19; possibly TRBD1 for D (5 bases). The CDR3 contains 12 residues. The V end was cut by 10 bases, the J end by 4 bases, with 13 bases between. The V gene's germline CDR1 is LNHDA and CDR2 SQIVND (reference sequence). The complete variable domain, with remaining parts taken from reference TRBV19 and TRBJ1-1, reads DGGITQSPKYLFRKEGQNVTLSCEQNLNHDAMYWYRQDPGQGLRLIYYSQIVNDFQKGDIAEGYSVSREKKESFPLTVTSAQKNPTAFYLCATQVPGTEAFFGQGTRLTVV.

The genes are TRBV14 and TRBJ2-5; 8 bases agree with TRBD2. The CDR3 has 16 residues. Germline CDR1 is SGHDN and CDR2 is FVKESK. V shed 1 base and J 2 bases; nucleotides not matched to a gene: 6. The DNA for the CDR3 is TGTGCCAGCAGCCAAGTGGGTAGCGGGATACAAGAGACCCAGTACTTC. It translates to CASSQVGSGIQETQYF.

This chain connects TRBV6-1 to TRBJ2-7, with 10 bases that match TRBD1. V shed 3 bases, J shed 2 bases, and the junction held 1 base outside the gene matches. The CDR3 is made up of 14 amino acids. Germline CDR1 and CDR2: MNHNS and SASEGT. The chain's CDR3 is CASSETGGPYEQYF. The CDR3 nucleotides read TGTGCCAGCAGTGAGACAGGGGGCCCCTACGAGCAGTACTTC.

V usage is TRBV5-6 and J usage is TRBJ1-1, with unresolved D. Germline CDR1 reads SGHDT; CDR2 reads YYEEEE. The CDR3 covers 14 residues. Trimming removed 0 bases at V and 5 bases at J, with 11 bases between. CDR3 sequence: CASSLARAGTEAFF. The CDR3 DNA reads TGTGCCAGCAGCTTGGCCCGAGCGGGAACTGAAGCTTTCTTT. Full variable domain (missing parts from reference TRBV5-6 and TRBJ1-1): DAGVTQSPTHLIKTRGQQVTLRCSPKSGHDTVSWYQQALGQGPQFIFQYYEEEERQRGNFPDRFSGHQFPNYSSELNVNALLLGDSALYLCASSLARAGTEAFFGQGTRLTVV.

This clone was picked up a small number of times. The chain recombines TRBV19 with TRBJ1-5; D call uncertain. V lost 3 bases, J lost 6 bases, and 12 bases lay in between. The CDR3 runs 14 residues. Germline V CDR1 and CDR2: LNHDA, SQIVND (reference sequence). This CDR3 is CASSMTAPSQPQHF. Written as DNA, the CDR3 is TGTGCCAGTAGTATGACTGCCCCCAGTCAGCCCCAGCATTTT.

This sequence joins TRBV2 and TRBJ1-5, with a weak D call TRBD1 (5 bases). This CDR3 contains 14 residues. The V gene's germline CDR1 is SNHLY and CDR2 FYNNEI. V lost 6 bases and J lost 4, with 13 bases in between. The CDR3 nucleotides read TGTGCCAGCAGACCTGACAGCATTAATCAGCCCCAGCATTTT. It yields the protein CASRPDSINQPQHF.

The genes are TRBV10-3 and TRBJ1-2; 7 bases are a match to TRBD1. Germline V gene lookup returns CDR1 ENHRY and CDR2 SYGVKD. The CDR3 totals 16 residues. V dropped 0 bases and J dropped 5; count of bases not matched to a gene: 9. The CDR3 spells CAISESKGTDLYGYTF. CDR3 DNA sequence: TGTGCCATCAGTGAGTCGAAGGGGACAGACCTTTATGGCTACACCTTC.

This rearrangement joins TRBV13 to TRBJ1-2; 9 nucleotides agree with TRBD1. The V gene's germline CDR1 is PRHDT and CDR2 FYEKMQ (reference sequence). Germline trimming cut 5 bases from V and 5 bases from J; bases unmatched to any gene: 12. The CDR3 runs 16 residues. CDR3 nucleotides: TGTGCCAGCAGCGTAAGAAACACAGGGGGCGAGTATGGCTACACCTTC. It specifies CASSVRNTGGEYGYTF.